These T cell receptor beta chains were read from a single sample in a study of T-cell memory formation after mild COVID-19. TCRdb reanalysed the 5' RACE reads using MiXCR and keeps one entry per CDR3 protein. Of roughly 130,000 distinct CDR3 sequences listed, roughly 6% are singletons. The sample consisted of PBMCs or a T cell subset sorted from them (not recorded which). The receptor source for this set is an adult woman who had mild COVID-19 (a few samples of this study predate the infection). Cell type and time point are not known. Each CDR3 is given with its conserved first and last residue. The D gene is left open where the match is weak. Only some rows state a clone size, as once, few, many or a class for expanded clones.

v_call	clone_size	j_call	d_call	cdr3_nt	cdr3_aa
TRBV9	few	TRBJ2-6	-	TGTGCCAGCAGCGTCCCCGGATCTGGGGCCAACGTCCTGACTTTC	CASSVPGSGANVLTF
TRBV6-5	many	TRBJ1-2	-	TGTGCCAGCAGTTACTCCGGGATGTATGGCTACACCTTC	CASSYSGMYGYTF
TRBV9	-	TRBJ2-2	-	TGTGCCAGTCGATCTGGCGGGGGCTACACCGGGGAGCTGTTTTTT	CASRSGGGYTGELFF
TRBV11-2	-	TRBJ2-2	-	TGTGCCAGCAGCTTTTCAGGGGTGGCCGGGGAGCTGTTTTTT	CASSFSGVAGELFF
TRBV9	many	TRBJ2-5	TRBD2	TGTGCCAGCAGCGTCGGGACTACGCCAGCAGAGACCCAGTACTTC	CASSVGTTPAETQYF
TRBV12-3/TRBV12-4	-	TRBJ2-4	-	TGTGCCAGCAGTTTAGCGCCATGGGCGCGGTACTTC	CASSLAPWARYF
TRBV29-1	many	TRBJ1-2	-	TGCAGCGTTGGGCAGGGAGGACATGGCTACACCTTC	CSVGQGGHGYTF
TRBV30	few	TRBJ2-7	-	TGTGCCTGGAGTTCCCCGGGACTGAGCTCCTACGAGCAGTACTTC	CAWSSPGLSSYEQYF
TRBV4-3	many	TRBJ2-3	TRBD1	TGCGCCAGCAGCCTTCGAGGGGGCCCAGATACGCAGTATTTT	CASSLRGGPDTQYF
TRBV6-6	many	TRBJ2-3	TRBD2	TGTGCCAGCAGTTACTCAGGGTCGGGGCTAGCGGGGGGGGCAGATACGCAGTATTTT	CASSYSGSGLAGGADTQYF
TRBV2	-	TRBJ2-7	-	TGTGCCAGCAGTGAAGGGGCGGGGGAGCAGTACTTC	CASSEGAGEQYF
TRBV30	-	TRBJ2-1	-	TGTGCCTGCCCCAAGATGGGCACGGTGGATAATGAGCAGTTCTTC	CACPKMGTVDNEQFF
TRBV5-1	many	TRBJ2-1	-	TGCGCCAGCAGCTTGGGGCGCGATGAGCAGTTCTTC	CASSLGRDEQFF
TRBV10-3	-	TRBJ2-7	-	TGTGCCATCAGCGGGCCGACCTCCCACGAGCAGTACTTC	CAISGPTSHEQYF
TRBV20-1	few	TRBJ1-4	TRBD1	TGCAGTGCTTCCGCCTCCGGGACAGGGAGTGAAAAACTGTTTTTT	CSASASGTGSEKLFF
TRBV28	many	TRBJ2-2	-	TGTGCCAGTTTTTACTCCGGGCTACTCAACACCGGGGAGCTGTTTTTT	CASFYSGLLNTGELFF
TRBV5-1	few	TRBJ2-5	TRBD1	TGCGCCAGCAGCCAAGGACAGGGGACGGAGACCCAGTACTTC	CASSQGQGTETQYF
TRBV14	many	TRBJ2-3	TRBD1	TGTGCCAGCAGCCCTCCGGACAGGGGCACAGATACGCAGTATTTT	CASSPPDRGTDTQYF
TRBV7-2	few	TRBJ1-5	TRBD1	TGTGCCAGCAGCTTAGCGGGACAGTTGCCCCAGCATTTT	CASSLAGQLPQHF
TRBV7-6	few	TRBJ1-4	TRBD1	TGTGCCAGCAGCTTAGCCCCCGGGACAGGGGATGAAAAACTGTTTTTT	CASSLAPGTGDEKLFF
TRBV18	few	TRBJ1-5	-	TGTGCCAGCTCACCTCTCGGGGGGGTCCAGCCCCAGCATTTT	CASSPLGGVQPQHF
TRBV16	-	TRBJ2-7	TRBD1	TGTGCCAGCAGCCAATCGACAGGGGAAGGATGGCGGTACTTC	CASSQSTGEGWRYF
TRBV5-1	many	TRBJ2-7	-	TGCGCCAGCAGCTTGCGGGGGCTTGGGTCCTACGAGCAGTACTTC	CASSLRGLGSYEQYF
TRBV6-1	few	TRBJ1-5	-	TGTGCCAGCAGTGGGACTGGAGATCAGCCCCAGCATTTT	CASSGTGDQPQHF
TRBV7-2	many	TRBJ2-2	TRBD1	TGTGCCAGCAGCTTAGCGGGACAGGTAGCCGGGGAGCTGTTTTTT	CASSLAGQVAGELFF
TRBV29-1	-	TRBJ2-7	TRBD1	TGCAGCGGGAGCCGACAGGGGTCCATCGACGAGCAGTACTTC	CSGSRQGSIDEQYF
TRBV6-6	few	TRBJ1-1	-	TGTGCCAGCAGTTACTCGACAGGCTCTGAAGCTTTCTTT	CASSYSTGSEAFF
TRBV7-2	many	TRBJ2-7	TRBD2	TGTGCCAGCAGCTTATACAGCGGGGGATCCTACGAGCAGTACTTC	CASSLYSGGSYEQYF
TRBV12-3/TRBV12-4	few	TRBJ1-1	-	TGTGCCAGCAGCCCAACCGCCGGGGTGGGGACTGAAGCTTTCTTT	CASSPTAGVGTEAFF
TRBV7-9	many	TRBJ2-3	TRBD1	TGTGCCAGCAGCTTTCTGACAGGGAACACAGATACGCAGTATTTT	CASSFLTGNTDTQYF
TRBV29-1	many	TRBJ2-1	TRBD1	TGCAGCGCCGGGGGGGGACAGGGGGCCCACAATGAGCAGTTCTTC	CSAGGGQGAHNEQFF
TRBV12-3/TRBV12-4	-	TRBJ2-1	TRBD2	TGTGCCAGCAGTTCACCAGCGGGAGGGCCGGTTAGTGAGCAGTTCTTC	CASSSPAGGPVSEQFF
TRBV30	-	TRBJ2-4	-	TGTGCCTGGAGTAGCTATGAAAACATTCAGTACTTC	CAWSSYENIQYF
TRBV3-1	-	TRBJ2-7	-	TGTGCCAGCAGCCAAGCGTACGGGACGTCGTCCTACGAGCAGTACTTC	CASSQAYGTSSYEQYF
TRBV12-3/TRBV12-4	many	TRBJ1-5	TRBD1	TGTGCCAGCAGTCTACAGGGGAGCAATCAGCCCCAGCATTTT	CASSLQGSNQPQHF
TRBV20-1	many	TRBJ2-7	TRBD1	TGCAGTGCCCTCGAAGGGGGCTCACTTACCTACGAGCAGTACTTC	CSALEGGSLTYEQYF